These 2 T cell receptor beta chains originate from one sample sequenced in a study of cytomegalovirus exposure and HLA in healthy donors. Both 60 Vbeta primers and 13 Jbeta primers went into the PCR. Profiled with immunoSEQ multiplex PCR; TCRdb holds only in-frame clones, not every one. The repertoire shows 120,000 or so clones; the top ten hold around 3.6%. The specimen sequenced was PBMCs. These receptor sequences come from a man aged 18 to 29 in good health and CMV-seronegative.

The chain employs TRBV27 and TRBJ1-1; 7 bases line up with TRBD1. From germline, CDR1 is MNHEY and CDR2 SMNVEV (reference sequence). This CDR3 contains 14 residues. V dropped 6 bases and J dropped 4; count of bases not matched to a gene: 8. The CDR3 protein is CASRSPGQFTEAFF. The CDR3 DNA follows: TGTGCCAGCAGGTCACCGGGACAGTTCACTGAAGCTTTCTTT.

The chain carries TRBV23-1 and TRBJ2-2, with D possibly TRBD1 on 6 matching bases. TRBV23-1 falls under the ORF class, with uncertain function. Trimming cost V 4 bases and J 2 bases, with 8 bases left between them. This CDR3 is 14 amino acids long. The CDR3 DNA follows: TGCGCCAGCAGTCCCGGGACAAACACCGGGGAGCTGTTTTTT. Encoded protein: CASSPGTNTGELFF.